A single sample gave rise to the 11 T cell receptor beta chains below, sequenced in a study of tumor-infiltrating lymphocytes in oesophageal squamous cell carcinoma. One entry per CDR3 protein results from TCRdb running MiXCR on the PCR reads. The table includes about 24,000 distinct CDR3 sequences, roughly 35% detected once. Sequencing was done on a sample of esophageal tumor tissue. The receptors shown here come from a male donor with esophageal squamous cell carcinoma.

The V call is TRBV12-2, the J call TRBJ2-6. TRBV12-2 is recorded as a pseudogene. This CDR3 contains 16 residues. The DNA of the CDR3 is TGTGCAAGTCGCTTATTAGAATACTCTGGGGCCAACGTCCTGACTTTC. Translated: CASRLLEYSGANVLTF.

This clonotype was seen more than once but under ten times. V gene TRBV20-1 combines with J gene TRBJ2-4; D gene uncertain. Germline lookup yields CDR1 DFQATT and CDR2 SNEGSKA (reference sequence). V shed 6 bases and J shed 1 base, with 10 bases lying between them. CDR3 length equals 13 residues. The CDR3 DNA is TGCAGTGCGCCGGACCCGGCCAAAAACATTCAGTACTTC. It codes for CSAPDPAKNIQYF.

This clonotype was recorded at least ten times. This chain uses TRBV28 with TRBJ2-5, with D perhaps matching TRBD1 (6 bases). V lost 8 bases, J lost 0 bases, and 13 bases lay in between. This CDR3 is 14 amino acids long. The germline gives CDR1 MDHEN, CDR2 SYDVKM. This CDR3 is CASSWWDNQETQYF. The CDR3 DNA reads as TGTGCCAGCTCCTGGTGGGACAACCAAGAGACCCAGTACTTC.

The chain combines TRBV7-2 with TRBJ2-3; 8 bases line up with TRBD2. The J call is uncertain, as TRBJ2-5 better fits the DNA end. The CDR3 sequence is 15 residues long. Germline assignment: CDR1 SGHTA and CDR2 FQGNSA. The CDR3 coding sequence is TGTGCCAGCAGCTTACAAGCGGGGGTTCAAGAGACCCAGTACTTC. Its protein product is CASSLQAGVQETQYF.

This CDR3 is CASSFSSGGSTDTQYF. In DNA form, the CDR3 reads TGTGCCAGCAGCTTCTCTAGCGGGGGCAGCACAGATACGCAGTATTTT. The rearrangement joins TRBV7-4 to TRBJ2-3, with 10 positions matching TRBD2. Germline V gene lookup returns CDR1 SGHVT and CDR2 SQSDAQ. The CDR3 loop spans 16 amino acids. V was clipped by 3 bases and J by 0 bases; unmatched bases: 3.

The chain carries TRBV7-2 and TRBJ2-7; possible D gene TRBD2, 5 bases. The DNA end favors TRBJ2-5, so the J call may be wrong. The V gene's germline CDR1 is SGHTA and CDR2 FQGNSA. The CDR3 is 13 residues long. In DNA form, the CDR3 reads TGTGCCAGCAGCTTAGGAGGGTTGGAGACCCAGTACTTC. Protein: CASSLGGLETQYF.

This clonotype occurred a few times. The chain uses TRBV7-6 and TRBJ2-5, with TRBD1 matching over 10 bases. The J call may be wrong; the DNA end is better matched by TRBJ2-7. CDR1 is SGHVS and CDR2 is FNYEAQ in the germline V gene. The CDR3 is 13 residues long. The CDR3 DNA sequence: TGTGCCAGCAGCTGGGGACAGGGGTACGAGCAGTACTTC. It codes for CASSWGQGYEQYF.

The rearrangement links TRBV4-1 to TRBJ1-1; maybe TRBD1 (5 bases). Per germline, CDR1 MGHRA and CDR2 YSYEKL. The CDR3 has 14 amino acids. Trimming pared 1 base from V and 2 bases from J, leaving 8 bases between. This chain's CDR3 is CASSQVGGNTEAFF. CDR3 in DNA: TGCGCCAGCAGCCAAGTTGGGGGAAACACTGAAGCTTTCTTT.

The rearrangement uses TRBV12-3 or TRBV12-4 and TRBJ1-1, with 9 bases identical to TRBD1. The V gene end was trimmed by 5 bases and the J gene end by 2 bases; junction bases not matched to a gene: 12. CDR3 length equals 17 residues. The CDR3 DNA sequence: TGTGCCAGCAGTCGAATCACCGGGACAGGGTTAAACACTGAAGCTTTCTTT. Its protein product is CASSRITGTGLNTEAFF.

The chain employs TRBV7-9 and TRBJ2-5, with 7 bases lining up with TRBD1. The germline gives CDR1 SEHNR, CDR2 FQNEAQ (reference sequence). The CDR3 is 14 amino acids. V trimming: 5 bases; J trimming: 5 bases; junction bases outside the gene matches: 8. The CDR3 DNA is TGTGCCAGCAGCATCGGGACAGCCACCGAGACCCAGTACTTC. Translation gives CASSIGTATETQYF. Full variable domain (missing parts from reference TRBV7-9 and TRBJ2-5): DTGVSQNPRHKITKRGQNVTFRCDPISEHNRLYWYRQTLGQGPEFLTYFQNEAQLEKSRLLSDRFSAERPKGSFSTLEIQRTEQGDSAMYLCASSIGTATETQYFGPGTRLLVL.

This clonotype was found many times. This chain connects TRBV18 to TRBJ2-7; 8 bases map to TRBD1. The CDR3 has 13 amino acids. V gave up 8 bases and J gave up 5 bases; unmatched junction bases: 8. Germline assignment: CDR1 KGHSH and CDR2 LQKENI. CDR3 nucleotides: TGTGCCAGCACCCCGGGACAGGCCAACGAGCAGTACTTC. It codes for CASTPGQANEQYF.